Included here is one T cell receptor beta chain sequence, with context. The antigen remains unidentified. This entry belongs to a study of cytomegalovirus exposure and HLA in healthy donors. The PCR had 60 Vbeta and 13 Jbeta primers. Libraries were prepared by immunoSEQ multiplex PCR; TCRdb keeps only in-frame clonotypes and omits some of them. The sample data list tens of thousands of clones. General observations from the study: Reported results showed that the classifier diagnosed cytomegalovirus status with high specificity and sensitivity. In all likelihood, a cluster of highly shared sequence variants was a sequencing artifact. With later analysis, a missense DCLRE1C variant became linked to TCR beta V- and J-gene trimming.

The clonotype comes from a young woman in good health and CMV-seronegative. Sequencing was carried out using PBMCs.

The CDR3 DNA follows: TGCAGCGCCCTACAAGGAGGGCAAGAGACCCAGTACTTC. Translation: CSALQGGQETQYF. This sequence joins TRBV29-1 and TRBJ2-5; perhaps TRBD2 as D (6 bases). There are 13 residues in the CDR3. CDR1 is SQVTM and CDR2 is ANQGSEA in the germline V gene. The V end lost 7 bases, the J end lost 2 bases, and 14 bases lay between the germline ends.